This T cell receptor beta chain was observed in a study of blood T cell repertoires in COVID-19. The wider study: Samples representing acute and convalescent COVID-19 were sourced from the United States, Italy and Spain. T cells, B-cell-depleted T cells, or PBMCs supplied cDNA or gDNA.

Trimming stripped 5 bases from V and 0 bases from J, with 14 bases between. Germline-derived CDR1 and CDR2 are LGHDT and YNNKEL (reference sequence). The CDR3 is 17 amino acids. Measured with immunoSEQ multiplex PCR; TCRdb has only the in-frame clones, and not every one. Of 100,000 to 150,000 clones in the sample, less than 90% were seen once. The source material was peripheral blood. V usage is TRBV3-1 (or the pseudogene TRBV3-2) and J usage is TRBJ1-6; D is uncertain. This TCR derives from a woman aged 80 or over with acute or convalescent COVID-19. The DNA of the CDR3 is TGTGCCAGCAGCATTCGACACTTAAGCTCCTATAATTCACCCCTCCACTTT. This gives the protein CASSIRHLSSYNSPLHF.